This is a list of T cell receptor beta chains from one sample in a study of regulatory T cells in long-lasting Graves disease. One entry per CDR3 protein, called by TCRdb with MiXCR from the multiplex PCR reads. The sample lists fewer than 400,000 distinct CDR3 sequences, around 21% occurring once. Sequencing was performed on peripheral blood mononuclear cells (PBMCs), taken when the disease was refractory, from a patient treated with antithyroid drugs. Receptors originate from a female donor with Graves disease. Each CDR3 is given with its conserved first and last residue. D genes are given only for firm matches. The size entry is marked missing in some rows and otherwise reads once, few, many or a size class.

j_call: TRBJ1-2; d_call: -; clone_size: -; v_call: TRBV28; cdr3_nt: TGTGCCAGCAGTTTGGTGGGGGAAGCGAACTATGGCTACACCTTC; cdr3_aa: CASSLVGEANYGYTF
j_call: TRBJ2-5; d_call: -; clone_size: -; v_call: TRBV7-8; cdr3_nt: TGTGCCAGCAGCTTAGCAACTCTCGGCTCTGGGGAGACCCAGTACTTC; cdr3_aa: CASSLATLGSGETQYF
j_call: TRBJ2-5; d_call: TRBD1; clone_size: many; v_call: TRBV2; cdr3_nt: TGTGCCAGCAGTACAGGGGGGTTGTTTGGAGAGACCCAGTACTTC; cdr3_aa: CASSTGGLFGETQYF
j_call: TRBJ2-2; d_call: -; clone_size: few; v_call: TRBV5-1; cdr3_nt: TGCGCCAGCAGCTTGACCAGGGGGGACACCGGGGAGCTGTTTTTT; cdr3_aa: CASSLTRGDTGELFF
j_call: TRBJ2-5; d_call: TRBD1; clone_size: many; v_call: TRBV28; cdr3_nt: TGTGCCAGCAGCATGGGACAGGGAAGAAGAGACCCCAACCCAAGGGACCAGTACTTC; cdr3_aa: CASSMGQGRRDPNPRDQYF
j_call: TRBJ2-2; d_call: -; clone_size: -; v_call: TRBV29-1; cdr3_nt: TGCAGCGTTACCAAACAAAACACCGGGGAGCTGTTTTTT; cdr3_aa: CSVTKQNTGELFF
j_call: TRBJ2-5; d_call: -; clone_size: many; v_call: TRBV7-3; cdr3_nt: TGTGCCAGCAGCTTAGTCTACCAAGAGACCCAGTACTTC; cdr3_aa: CASSLVYQETQYF
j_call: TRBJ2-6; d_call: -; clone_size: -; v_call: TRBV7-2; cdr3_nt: TGTGCCAGCAGCCACGCATCTGGGGCCAACGTCCTGACTTTC; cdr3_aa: CASSHASGANVLTF
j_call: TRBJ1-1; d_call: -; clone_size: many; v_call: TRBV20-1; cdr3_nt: TGCAGTGCTAGGGGTAGCACTGAAGCTTTCTTT; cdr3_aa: CSARGSTEAFF
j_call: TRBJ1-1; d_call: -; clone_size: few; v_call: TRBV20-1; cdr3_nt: TGCAGTGCCACACAGACATTCTTAGCTTTCTTT; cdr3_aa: CSATQTFLAFF
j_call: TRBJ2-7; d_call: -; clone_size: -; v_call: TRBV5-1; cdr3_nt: TGCGCCAGCAGAGAAACAGGGTCGACGATCTACGAGCAGTACTTC; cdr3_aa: CASRETGSTIYEQYF
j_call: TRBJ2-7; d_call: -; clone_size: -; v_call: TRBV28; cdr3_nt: TGTGCCAGCAGTTTATTAGTGTGGGGGGACGCTATCTACGAGCAGTACTTC; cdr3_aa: CASSLLVWGDAIYEQYF
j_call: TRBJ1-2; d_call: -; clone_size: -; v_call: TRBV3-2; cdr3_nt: TGTGCCAGCAGCCAAGATCCCCTCGCGCCTAACTATGGCTACACCTTC; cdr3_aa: CASSQDPLAPNYGYTF
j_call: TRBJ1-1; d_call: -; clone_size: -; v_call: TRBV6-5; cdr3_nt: TGTGCCAGCAGTTACCGGACCGGGGGGACGAACACTGAAGCTTTCTTT; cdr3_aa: CASSYRTGGTNTEAFF
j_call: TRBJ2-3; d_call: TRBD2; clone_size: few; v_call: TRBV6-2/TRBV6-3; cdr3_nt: TGTGCCAGCAGTTACCGTGGGGCTAGCGGAGCTCGCACAGATACGCAGTATTTT; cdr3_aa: CASSYRGASGARTDTQYF
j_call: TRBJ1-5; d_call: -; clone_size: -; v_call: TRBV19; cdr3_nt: -; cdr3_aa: CASSMRGSGQGEPQHF
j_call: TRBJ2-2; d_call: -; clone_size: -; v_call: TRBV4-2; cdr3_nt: TGTGCCAGCAGCCAGTCGGGTGGAGTGCTGTTTTTT; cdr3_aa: CASSQSGGVLFF
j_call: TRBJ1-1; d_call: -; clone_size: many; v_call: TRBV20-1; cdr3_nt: TGCAGTGATCGAGTACAGCCAACAACTGAAGCTTTCTTT; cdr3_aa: CSDRVQPTTEAFF
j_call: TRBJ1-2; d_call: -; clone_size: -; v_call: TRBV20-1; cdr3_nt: TGCAGTGCTAACGATGCAAGTCATGGCTACACCTTC; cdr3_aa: CSANDASHGYTF
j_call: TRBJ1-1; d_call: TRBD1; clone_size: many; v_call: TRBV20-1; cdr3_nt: TGCAGTGCGAGGACAGGTACTAAGAACACTGAAGCTTTCTTT; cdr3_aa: CSARTGTKNTEAFF
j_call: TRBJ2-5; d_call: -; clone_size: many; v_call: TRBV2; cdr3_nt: TGTGCCAGCAGTGGCGGTGAAGGGGAGGAGACCCAGTACTTC; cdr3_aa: CASSGGEGEETQYF
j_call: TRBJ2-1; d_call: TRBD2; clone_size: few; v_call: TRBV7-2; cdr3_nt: TGTGCCAGCAGCTCCCAGGCTAGCGGGAGCAATGAGCAGTTCTTC; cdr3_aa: CASSSQASGSNEQFF
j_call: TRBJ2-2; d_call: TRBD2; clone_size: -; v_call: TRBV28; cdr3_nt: TGTGCCAGCAGTTATGAGGGAGGGCAGGCCGGGGAGCTGTTTTTT; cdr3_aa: CASSYEGGQAGELFF
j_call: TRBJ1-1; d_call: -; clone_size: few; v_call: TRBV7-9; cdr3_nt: TGTGCCAGCAGCCTGCAGAAGTCTGACAGTGAAGCTTTCTTT; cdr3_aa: CASSLQKSDSEAFF
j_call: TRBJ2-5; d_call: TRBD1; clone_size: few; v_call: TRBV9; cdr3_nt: TGTGCCAGCAGCGTTTCCGGGACAGCCGAGACCCAGTACTTC; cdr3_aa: CASSVSGTAETQYF
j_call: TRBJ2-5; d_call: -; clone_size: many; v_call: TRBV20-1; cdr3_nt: TGCAGTGCCGCACGGGGGAGCGAGCAAGAGACCCAGTACTTC; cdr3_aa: CSAARGSEQETQYF
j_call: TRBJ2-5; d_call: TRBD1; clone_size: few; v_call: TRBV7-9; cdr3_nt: TGTGCCAGCAGCTTTTTAGGGGGCGCTTCGGGAGAGACCCAGTACTTC; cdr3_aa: CASSFLGGASGETQYF
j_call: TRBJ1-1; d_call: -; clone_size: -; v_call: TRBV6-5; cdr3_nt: TGTGCCAGCAGTTACTGGGGACCGACAGATATGAGCACTGAAGCTTTCTTT; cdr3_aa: CASSYWGPTDMSTEAFF
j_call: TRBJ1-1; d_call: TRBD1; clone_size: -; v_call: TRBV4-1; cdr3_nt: TGCGCCAGCAGCCAAGATGAGGCAGGGGGGTTAGCTTTCTTT; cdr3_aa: CASSQDEAGGLAFF
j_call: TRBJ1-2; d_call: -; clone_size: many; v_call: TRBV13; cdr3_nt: TGTGCCAGCAGTCCAAACCTCGACAGCGCGTATGGCTACACCTTC; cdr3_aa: CASSPNLDSAYGYTF
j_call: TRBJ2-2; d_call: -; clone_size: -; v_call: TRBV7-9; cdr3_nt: TGTGCCAGCAGCACGCCGGGGCTAGCGTTCACCGGGGAGCTGTTTTTT; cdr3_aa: CASSTPGLAFTGELFF
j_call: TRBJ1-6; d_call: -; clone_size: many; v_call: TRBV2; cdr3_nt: TGTGCCAGCAGGAGGGCAGCTAATTCACCCCTCCACTTT; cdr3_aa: CASRRAANSPLHF
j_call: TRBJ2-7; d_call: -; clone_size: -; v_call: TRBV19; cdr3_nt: TGTGCCAGTAATTTCTACGAGCAGTACTTC; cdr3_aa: CASNFYEQYF
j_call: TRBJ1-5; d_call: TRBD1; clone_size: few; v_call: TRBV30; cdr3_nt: TGTGCCTGGAGTTACGGACAGGGGAGCGGCCAGCCCCAGCATTTT; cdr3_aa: CAWSYGQGSGQPQHF
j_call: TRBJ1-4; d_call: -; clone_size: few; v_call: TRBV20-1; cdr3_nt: TGCAGTGCTAGAGATTGGGAGGCGGTGGAGGCTAATGAAAAACTGTTTTTT; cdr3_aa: CSARDWEAVEANEKLFF
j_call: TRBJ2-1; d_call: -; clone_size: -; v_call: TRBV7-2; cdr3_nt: TGTGCCAGCAGCCAACCTCTGGGGGCGGGAGCCTACAATGAGCAGTTCTTC; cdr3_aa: CASSQPLGAGAYNEQFF
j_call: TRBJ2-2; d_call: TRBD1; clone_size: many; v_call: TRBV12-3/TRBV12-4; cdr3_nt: TGTGCCAGCAGTTCGGGACAGCGCACCGGGGAGCTGTTTTTT; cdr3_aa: CASSSGQRTGELFF
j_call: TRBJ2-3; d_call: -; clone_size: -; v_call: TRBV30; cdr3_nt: TGTGCCTGGCGCCTTGGGTTGGGCCCTGGGGGTACGCAGTATTTT; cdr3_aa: CAWRLGLGPGGTQYF
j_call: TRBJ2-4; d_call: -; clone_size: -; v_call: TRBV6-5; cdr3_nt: TGTGCCAGCAGTTACCAAAAAAACATTCAGTACTTC; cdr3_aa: CASSYQKNIQYF
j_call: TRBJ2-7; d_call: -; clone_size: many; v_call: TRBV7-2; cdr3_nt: TGTGCCAGCAGCTATGGGACTGTGCAGTACTTC; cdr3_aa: CASSYGTVQYF
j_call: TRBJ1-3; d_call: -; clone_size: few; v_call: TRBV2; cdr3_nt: TGTGCCAGCAGTGGGACCTTCTCTGGAAACACCATATATTTT; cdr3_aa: CASSGTFSGNTIYF
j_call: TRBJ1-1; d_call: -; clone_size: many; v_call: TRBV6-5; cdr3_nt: TGTGCCAGCAGTTACTCGAAGACAAGGAACACTGAAGCTTTCTTT; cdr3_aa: CASSYSKTRNTEAFF
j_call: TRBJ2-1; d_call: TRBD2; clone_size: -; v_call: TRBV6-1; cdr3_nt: TGTGCCAGCCGAGGACTAGCGGGAAGGTCGTCCTACAATGAGCAGTTCTTC; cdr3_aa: CASRGLAGRSSYNEQFF
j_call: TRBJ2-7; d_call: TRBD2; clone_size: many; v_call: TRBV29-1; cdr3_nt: TGCAGCGTTGATCGCCTAGCGGGAGGGGAGCAGTACTTC; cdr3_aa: CSVDRLAGGEQYF
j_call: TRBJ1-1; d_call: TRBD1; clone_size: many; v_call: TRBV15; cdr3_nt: TGTGCCACCAGCAGAGACAGGGGGCGCGACACTGAAGCTTTCTTT; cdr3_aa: CATSRDRGRDTEAFF